This TCR beta chain was sequenced during a study of molecular identifiers for immune sequencing clone quantification. Whole-study results and caveats: Identical TCR molecules that share a barcode could lead to an underestimation of highly expanded clone sizes. Among effectors, clones above 20 RNA copies held over 98% of molecules; among naive cells, under 1%.

CDR1 and CDR2 (germline): MNHEY, SMNVEV (reference sequence). The V gene lost 9 bases and the J gene lost 6 bases, with 16 bases spanning the gap. The CDR3 covers 13 residues. For this clonotype: No antigen is known for it.

In the sort, naive CD8 T cells were defined as CD8+CD4-CCR7+CD45RA+. TCRdb redid the calling of the PCR reads with MiXCR, one entry per CDR3 protein. The sample lists approximately 500,000 distinct CDR3 sequences, around 25% seen once, with around 0.76% in the top ten. Sequencing was carried out using naive CD8+ T cells from blood, with Jurkat cell RNA spiked in. Stated subset: FACS-sorted CD8+CD4-CCR7+CD45RA+ naive T cells. The V gene is TRBV27, the J gene TRBJ2-3, with D possibly being TRBD2 (6 bases). The receptor comes from a human donor in good health. Some libraries in this study had Jurkat cell RNA spiked in. The CDR3 spells CARGEEGADTQYF. The DNA for the CDR3 is TGTGCCAGGGGGGAGGAGGGCGCGGATACGCAGTATTTT.